The 5 T cell receptor beta chains below all came from one sample that was sequenced in a study of read filtering for tumor transcriptome and immune sequencing. The library was built from about 400 ng RNA with molecular barcoded adaptors for alpha/delta and beta/gamma chains. TCRdb analysed the reads with MiXCR anew, one entry per CDR3 protein. Of around 58,000 distinct CDR3 sequences in the sample, roughly 13% were seen once. Material for sequencing was a population of CD138-negative cells sorted from bone marrow. These receptors originate from a donor aged 40 or over with multiple myeloma.

This clonotype was detected many times. This chain connects TRBV6-2 or TRBV6-3 to TRBJ2-1, with 7 positions matching TRBD1. The CDR3 extends over 15 amino acids. Germline CDR1 and CDR2: MNHEY and SVGEGT. The J segment lost 8 bases and the V segment lost 2 bases, leaving 9 bases of the junction unmatched. The DNA for the CDR3 is TGTGCCAGCAGTTACCGACTGACAGGGTACGATGAGCAGTTCTTC. Its translation is CASSYRLTGYDEQFF.

On this clonotype itself: A much larger clone differs by one base, so this may be a read error. This chain joins TRBV12-5 and TRBJ1-2; TRBD1 matches 9 bases. Germline V gene sequence: CDR1 LGHNT, CDR2 FRNRAP. This CDR3 is built from 12 residues. The V segment lost 10 bases and the J segment 7 bases; nucleotides outside the gene matches: 7. The CDR3 region is CAKDRGSSGYTF. The DNA of the CDR3 is TGTGCTAAGGACAGGGGATCCTCTGGCTACACCTTC.

There are many counts of this clonotype. The chain links TRBV28 to TRBJ1-1, with 7 bases identical to TRBD1. Germline trimming cut 7 bases from V and 1 base from J; bases unmatched to any gene: 3. CDR3 length equals 13 residues. Germline values: CDR1 MDHEN, CDR2 SYDVKM. The CDR3 nucleotides read TGTGCCAGCACCCGGACAGGGAACACTGAAGCTTTCTTT. Amino acids: CASTRTGNTEAFF.

This clonotype was counted ten times or more. V and J are TRBV4-3 and TRBJ2-1; 7 bases agree with TRBD2. The CDR3 totals 16 residues. Per the germline V gene, CDR1 is LGHNA and CDR2 is YSLEER. V dropped 0 bases and J dropped 6; count of bases not matched to a gene: 8. In DNA, the CDR3 is TGCGCCAGCAGCCAAGAGGAAGGGACTACCATCAATGAGCAGTTCTTC. It is translated as CASSQEEGTTINEQFF.

This clonotype was seen repeatedly, ten times or more. The chain carries TRBV12-3 or TRBV12-4 and TRBJ1-2; 8 bases match TRBD1. V lost 3 bases, J lost 7 bases, and 7 bases stayed unmatched. The CDR3 extends over 14 amino acids. Here the CDR3 reads CASSFNRGSSGYTF. The CDR3 bases are TGTGCCAGCAGTTTTAACAGGGGGTCTAGTGGCTACACCTTC.